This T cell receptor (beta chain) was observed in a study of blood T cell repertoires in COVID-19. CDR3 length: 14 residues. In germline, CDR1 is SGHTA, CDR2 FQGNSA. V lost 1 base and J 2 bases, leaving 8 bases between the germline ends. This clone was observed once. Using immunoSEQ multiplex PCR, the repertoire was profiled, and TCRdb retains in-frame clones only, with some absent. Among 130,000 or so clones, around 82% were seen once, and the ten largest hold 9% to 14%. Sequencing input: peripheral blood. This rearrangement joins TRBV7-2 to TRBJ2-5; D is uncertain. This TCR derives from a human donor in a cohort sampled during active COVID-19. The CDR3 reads CASSLDTVQETQYF. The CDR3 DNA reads TGTGCCAGCAGCTTAGATACAGTTCAAGAGACCCAGTACTTC.